The clone carrying this T cell receptor beta chain was seen a few times. The target antigen is unknown. This sample was taken from a study of shared clonotypes between healthy human individuals. Study context: Aged between 18 and 49, the donors were two women and three men. Whole-study results and caveats: Donors were few, which limited the genetic and exposure-history diversity represented.

V trimming: 4 bases; J trimming: 5 bases; junction bases outside the gene matches: 3. There are 15 residues in the CDR3. Germline CDR1 MDHEN, CDR2 SYDVKM. The donors were adults (healthy and HIV-negative) with no recent acute infections or vaccinations. In replicate PCRs of unsorted PBMC, approximately 310 ng DNA, about 30,000 T cell genomes, was used. TCRdb's table, derived via immunoSEQ multiplex PCR, lists solely in-frame clones and lacks some. Of fewer than 500,000 clones detected, about 75% appear once; the ten largest clones hold approximately 12%. This clonotype was sampled from a woman between 35 and 50 years old in good health. Some clones in this sample may be carry-over from other donors' samples. The sequenced sample consisted of PBMCs. The V gene is TRBV28, the J gene TRBJ2-5, with 14 bases lining up with TRBD2. The CDR3 reads CASSSGLAGGETQYF. The CDR3 nucleotides read TGTGCCAGCAGTTCTGGACTAGCGGGAGGTGAGACCCAGTACTTC.